These T cell receptor beta chains were read from a single sample in a study of Ad26.COV2.S vaccination and SARS-CoV-2 variants. Produced via immunoSEQ multiplex PCR; TCRdb's table is partial and in-frame only. The repertoire holds 400,000 to 450,000 clones, around 90% seen once, with over 9% in the top ten. The specimen was peripheral blood, collected in a trial of Ad26.COV2.S vaccine versus placebo. These receptors all stem from a person aged 18-65 years who received the Ad26.COV2.S COVID-19 vaccine or a placebo. Both conserved end residues are part of each CDR3. A D gene is named only where the DNA matches it firmly. A clone size is listed for some rows: how often the clone was seen (once, few, many), or a class if it is expanded.

j_call d_call clone_size v_call cdr3_aa cdr3_nt
TRBJ1-1 TRBD1 - TRBV27 CASSLGRDRMNTEAFF TGTGCCAGCAGCTTAGGGAGGGACAGGATGAACACTGAAGCTTTCTTT
TRBJ1-3 - - TRBV30 CAWSVRATSSGNTIYF TGTGCCTGGAGTGTAAGGGCCACAAGCTCTGGAAACACCATATATTTT
TRBJ2-2 TRBD2 once TRBV4-1 CASRATSGTAGELFF TGCGCCAGCAGGGCGACTAGCGGGACAGCCGGGGAGCTGTTTTTT
TRBJ1-1 TRBD1 - TRBV28 CASSVHRGNEAFF TGTGCCAGCAGTGTACACAGGGGAAATGAAGCTTTCTTT
TRBJ1-4 TRBD1 - TRBV6-5 CASSRTRDSGELFF TGTGCCAGCAGCCGAACCCGGGACAGTGGAGAACTGTTTTTT
TRBJ2-5 - - TRBV2 CASSGDQETQYF TGTGCCAGCAGTGGGGACCAAGAGACCCAGTACTTC
TRBJ1-1 - - TRBV6-6 CASSLSDRQGSPEAFF TGTGCCAGCAGCCTTTCAGACAGGCAGGGGTCCCCTGAAGCTTTCTTT
TRBJ2-5 TRBD1 - TRBV11-3 CASSLGQGVTETQYF TGTGCCAGCAGCTTAGGTCAGGGGGTCACGGAGACCCAGTACTTC
TRBJ1-5 TRBD1 - TRBV2 CASSRDRVNQPQHF TGTGCCAGCAGTCGAGACAGGGTCAATCAGCCCCAGCATTTT
TRBJ2-5 - - TRBV21-1 CASSKVAEETQYF TGTGCCAGCAGCAAAGTTGCCGAAGAGACCCAGTACTTC
TRBJ1-1 - - TRBV4-3 CASSQGRGLEAFF TGCGCCAGCAGCCAGGGGCGGGGACTTGAAGCTTTCTTT
TRBJ2-7 TRBD1 - TRBV30 CALQGDSYEQYF TGTGCCCTACAGGGGGACTCCTACGAGCAGTACTTC
TRBJ1-4 - few TRBV4-1 CASSQDRVGLQATNEKLFF TGCGCCAGCAGCCAAGACCGAGTAGGGTTACAGGCGACTAATGAAAAACTGTTTTTT
TRBJ2-5 - - TRBV27 CASSPQQETQYF TGTGCCAGCAGTCCTCAGCAAGAGACCCAGTACTTC
TRBJ2-1 TRBD2 - TRBV6-5 CASSRLAGGYNEQFF TGTGCCAGCAGCCGACTAGCGGGAGGGTACAATGAGCAGTTCTTC
TRBJ1-2 - - TRBV5-5 CASSLGRDYGYTF TGTGCCAGCAGCTTGGGCAGGGACTATGGCTACACCTTC
TRBJ2-3 TRBD2 - TRBV29-1 CSVGREGPSSTDTQYF TGCAGCGTTGGGCGGGAGGGCCCTTCTAGCACAGATACGCAGTATTTT
TRBJ2-7 - - TRBV11-1 CASSLAGGTYEQYF TGTGCCAGCAGCTTAGCAGGGGGGACCTACGAGCAGTACTTC
TRBJ2-3 - - TRBV29-1 CSVDSLGDTQYF TGCAGCGTTGATTCACTAGGTGATACGCAGTATTTT
TRBJ2-1 TRBD2 - TRBV7-8 CASSLAGLAGNEQFF TGTGCCAGCAGCTTAGCGGGACTAGCGGGCAATGAGCAGTTCTTC
TRBJ2-1 - - TRBV7-3 CASSLFPPLTAGVYNEQFF TGTGCCAGCAGCTTATTCCCCCCTTTAACAGCGGGTGTGTACAATGAGCAGTTCTTC
TRBJ2-7 TRBD1 - TRBV6-6 CASSYSTWTGGEQYF TGTGCCAGCAGTTACTCGACTTGGACAGGGGGCGAGCAGTACTTC